The 10 T cell receptor beta chains in this list originate from one sample, sequenced in a study of T cell changes during pregnancy in multiple sclerosis. The table came from immunoSEQ multiplex PCR; TCRdb's copy has only in-frame clones and leaves some out. Of roughly 59,000 clones listed, about 94% were seen once; the top ten hold 2.5% to 4%. The sample was CD8+ T cells from peripheral blood mononuclear cells, taken in the second trimester of pregnancy. The receptor set was obtained from a female donor with multiple sclerosis, enrolled in a pregnancy study.

The V gene is TRBV6-4, the J gene TRBJ2-1; possibly TRBD1 for D (7 bases). Per germline, CDR1 MRHNA and CDR2 SNTAGT. The V end lost 2 bases, the J end lost 3 bases, and 11 bases lay between the germline ends. The CDR3 loop spans 15 amino acids. The CDR3 region is CASSDRGDSYNEQFF. CDR3 bases: TGTGCCAGCAGTGACAGGGGGGACAGCTACAATGAGCAGTTCTTC.

J is TRBJ2-1 and V is TRBV10-3; 8 bases map to TRBD2. V was clipped by 10 bases and J by 9 bases; unmatched bases: 8. Germline V gene sequence: CDR1 ENHRY, CDR2 SYGVKD. CDR3 size: 12 residues. The CDR3 coding sequence is TGTGCCAACGGACTAGCCTCAGGTGAGCAGTTCTTC. As protein: CANGLASGEQFF.

This chain links TRBV7-9 with TRBJ2-5, with a tentative D call TRBD2 (5 bases). The CDR3 has 13 amino acids. V was shortened by 5 bases and J by 5 bases, with 12 bases between the two germline ends. CDR1 is SEHNR and CDR2 is FQNEAQ in the germline V gene (reference sequence). The CDR3 nucleotides are TGTGCCAGCAGCCAAGGCGGGTCCGAGACCCAGTACTTC. Protein: CASSQGGSETQYF.

This clone appeared a single time. The chain links TRBV6-1 to TRBJ2-7; D is uncertain. V lost 9 bases to trimming and J lost 2 bases, with 14 bases between them. Germline loops: CDR1 MNHNS, CDR2 SASEGT. CDR3 length equals 13 residues. CDR3: CASSARNTYEQYF. CDR3 bases: TGTGCCAGTTCGGCGCGGAACACCTACGAGCAGTACTTC.

CDR3 coding DNA: TGTGCCAGCACCGCTAGCGGGAGTCGTCATGAGCAGTTCTTC. Amino acids: CASTASGSRHEQFF. This sequence joins TRBV6-1 and TRBJ2-1; 10 nucleotides line up with TRBD2. Trimming cost V 7 bases and J 8 bases; bases outside gene matches: 8. This CDR3 is 14 amino acids long. Germline loops: CDR1 MNHNS, CDR2 SASEGT.

The chain links TRBV27 to TRBJ1-5; 7 bases are shared with TRBD1. Trimming took 6 bases from V and 4 from J; bases not matched to a gene: 6. The CDR3 consists of 14 residues. The germline V gene has CDR1 MNHEY and CDR2 SMNVEV (reference sequence). CDR3 sequence (DNA): TGTGCCAGCAGACGACAGGGTTATAATCAGCCCCAGCATTTT. Residues: CASRRQGYNQPQHF.

This clone was counted once. The V call is TRBV5-1, the J call TRBJ2-3; the D is unclear. Germline assignment: CDR1 SGHRS and CDR2 YFSETQ. This CDR3 has 15 residues. V shed 5 bases and J shed 0 bases, with 13 bases lying between them. As DNA, the CDR3 is TGCGCCAGCAGTACGGCGGTCGCGAGCACAGATACGCAGTATTTT. Encoded protein: CASSTAVASTDTQYF.

This rearrangement joins TRBV4-1 to TRBJ2-5; D might be TRBD1 (5 bases). The CDR3 totals 14 residues. Germline V gene lookup returns CDR1 MGHRA and CDR2 YSYEKL. V was pared by 2 bases and J by 5 bases, with 12 bases between. The CDR3: CASSQPDMGETQYF. For the CDR3, the DNA is TGCGCCAGCAGCCAACCGGACATGGGGGAGACCCAGTACTTC.

This chain joins TRBV7-9 and TRBJ1-1, with D possibly matching TRBD1 (5 bases). The CDR3 totals 14 residues. Trimming cost V 4 bases and J 1 base, with 10 bases left between them. Germline V gene lookup returns CDR1 SEHNR and CDR2 FQNEAQ (reference sequence). In DNA form, the CDR3 reads TGTGCCAGCAGCTCCCCGGGGGGGAACACTGAAGCTTTCTTT. This sequence encodes CASSSPGGNTEAFF.

The chain carries TRBV27 and TRBJ1-4; a weak D match, TRBD1 (6 bases). Germline V gives CDR1 MNHEY, CDR2 SMNVEV (reference sequence). This CDR3 is 14 amino acids long. V was pared by 2 bases and J by 6 bases, with 10 bases between. The CDR3 coding sequence is TGTGCCAGCAGTTTAGGACAGAGCCATGAAAAACTGTTTTTT. Its protein product is CASSLGQSHEKLFF. Filled out from reference TRBV27 and TRBJ1-4, the complete variable domain reads EAQVTQNPRYLITVTGKKLTVTCSQNMNHEYMSWYRQDPGLGLRQIYYSMNVEVTDKGDVPEGYKVSRKEKRNFPLILESPSPNQTSLYFCASSLGQSHEKLFFGSGTQLSVL.